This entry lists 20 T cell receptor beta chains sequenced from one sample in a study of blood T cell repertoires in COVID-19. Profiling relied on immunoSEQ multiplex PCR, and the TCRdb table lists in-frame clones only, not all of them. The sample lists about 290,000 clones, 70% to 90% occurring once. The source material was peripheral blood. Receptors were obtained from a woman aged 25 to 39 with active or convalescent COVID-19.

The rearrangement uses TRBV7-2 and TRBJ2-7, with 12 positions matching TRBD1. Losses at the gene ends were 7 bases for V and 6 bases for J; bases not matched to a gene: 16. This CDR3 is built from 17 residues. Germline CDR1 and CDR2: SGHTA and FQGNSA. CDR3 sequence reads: CASTLRPGQGAAGEQYF. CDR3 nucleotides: TGTGCCAGCACCTTGCGACCGGGACAGGGGGCGGCTGGCGAGCAGTACTTC. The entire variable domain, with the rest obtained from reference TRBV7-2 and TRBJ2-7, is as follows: GAGVSQSPSNKVTEKGKDVELRCDPISGHTALYWYRQSLGQGLEFLIYFQGNSAPDKSGLPSDRFSAERTGGSVSTLTIQRTQQEDSAVYLCASTLRPGQGAAGEQYFGPGTRLTVT.

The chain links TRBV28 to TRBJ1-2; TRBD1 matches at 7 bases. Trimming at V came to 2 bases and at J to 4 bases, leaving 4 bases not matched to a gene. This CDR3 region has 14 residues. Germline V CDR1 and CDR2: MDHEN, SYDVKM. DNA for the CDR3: TGTGCCAGCAGTTTAGACAGGGAACTCTATGGCTACACCTTC. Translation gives CASSLDRELYGYTF.

DNA of the CDR3: TGTGCCAGCAGTCTGGCCGCCTTGGGGGGATTAAATTCACCCCTCCACTTT. Translated: CASSLAALGGLNSPLHF. The rearrangement uses TRBV4-2 and TRBJ1-6; TRBD1 is a possible D gene (5 bases). CDR1 and CDR2 (germline): LGHNA, YNFKEQ. The CDR3 length is 17 residues. Deletions cut 6 bases from V and 7 bases from J, with 22 bases between.

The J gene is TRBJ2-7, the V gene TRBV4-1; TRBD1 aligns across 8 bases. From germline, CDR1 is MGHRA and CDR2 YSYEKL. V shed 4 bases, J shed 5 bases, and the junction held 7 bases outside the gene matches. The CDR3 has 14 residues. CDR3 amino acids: CASSRRDRSHEQYF. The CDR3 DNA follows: TGCGCCAGCAGCCGTAGGGACAGGTCCCACGAGCAGTACTTC.

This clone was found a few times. This CDR3 is CASSEQGIHRYTF. CDR3 in DNA: TGTGCCAGCAGTGAACAGGGTATACATCGCTACACCTTC. The gene calls are TRBV2 and TRBJ1-2; possible D gene TRBD1, 5 bases. The ends were cut back, 2 bases at V and 9 bases at J, with 13 bases in the middle. There are 13 residues in the CDR3. Germline V lookup: CDR1 SNHLY, CDR2 FYNNEI.

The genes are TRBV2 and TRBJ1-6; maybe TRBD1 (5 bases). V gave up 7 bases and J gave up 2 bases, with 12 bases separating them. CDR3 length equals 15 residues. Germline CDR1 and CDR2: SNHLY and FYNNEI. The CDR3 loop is CASNQGRAYNSPLHF. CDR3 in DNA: TGTGCCAGCAACCAGGGTCGCGCCTATAATTCACCCCTCCACTTT.

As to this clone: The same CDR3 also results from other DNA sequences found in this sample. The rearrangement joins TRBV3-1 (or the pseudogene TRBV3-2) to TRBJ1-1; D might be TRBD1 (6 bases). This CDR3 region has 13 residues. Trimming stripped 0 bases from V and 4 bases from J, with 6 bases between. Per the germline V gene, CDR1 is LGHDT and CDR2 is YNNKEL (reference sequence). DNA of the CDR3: TGTGCCAGCAGCCAAGACAGGGGCACTGAAGCTTTCTTT. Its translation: CASSQDRGTEAFF.

This CDR3 reads CATSAERAFYGYTF. The CDR3 region has the DNA TGTGCCACCAGCGCGGAGAGGGCTTTCTATGGCTACACCTTC. The V gene is TRBV15, the J gene TRBJ1-2; D uncertain. V was clipped by 5 bases and J by 4 bases, with 14 bases between them. Germline loops: CDR1 LNHNV, CDR2 YYDKDF (reference sequence). The CDR3 is made up of 14 amino acids. The full variable domain, in which reference TRBV15 and TRBJ1-2 provide the parts outside the CDR3, is DAMVIQNPRYQVTQFGKPVTLSCSQTLNHNVMYWYQQKSSQAPKLLFHYYDKDFNNEADTPDNFQSRRPNTSFCFLDIRSPGLGDTAMYLCATSAERAFYGYTFGSGTRLTVV.

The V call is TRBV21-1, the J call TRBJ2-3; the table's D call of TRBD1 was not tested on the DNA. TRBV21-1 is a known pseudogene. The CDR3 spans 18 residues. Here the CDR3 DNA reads TGTGCCAGCAGCAAAGGAACCGGGACAGGGGTCGGCACAGATACGCAGTATTTT. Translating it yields CASSKGTGTGVGTDTQYF.

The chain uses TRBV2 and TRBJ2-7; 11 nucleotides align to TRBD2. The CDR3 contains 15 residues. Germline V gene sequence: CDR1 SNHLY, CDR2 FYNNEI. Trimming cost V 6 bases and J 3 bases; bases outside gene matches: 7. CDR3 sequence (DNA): TGTGCCAGCAGGGAAACTAGCGGGGGCCACTACGAGCAGTACTTC. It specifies CASRETSGGHYEQYF.

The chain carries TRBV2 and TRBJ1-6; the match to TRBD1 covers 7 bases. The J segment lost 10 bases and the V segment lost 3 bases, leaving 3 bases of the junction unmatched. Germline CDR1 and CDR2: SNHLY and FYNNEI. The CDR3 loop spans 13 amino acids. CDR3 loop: CASSEEGASPLHF. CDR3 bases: TGTGCCAGCAGTGAGGAGGGGGCGTCACCCCTCCACTTT. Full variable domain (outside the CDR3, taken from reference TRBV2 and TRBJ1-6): EPEVTQTPSHQVTQMGQEVILRCVPISNHLYFYWYRQILGQKVEFLVSFYNNEISEKSEIFDDQFSVERPDGSNFTLKIRSTKLEDSAMYFCASSEEGASPLHFGNGTRLTVT.

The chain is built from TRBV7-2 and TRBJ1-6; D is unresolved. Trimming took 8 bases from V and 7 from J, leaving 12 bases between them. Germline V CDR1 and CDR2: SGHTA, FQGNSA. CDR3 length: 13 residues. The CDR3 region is CASRSTGNSPLHF. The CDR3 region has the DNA TGTGCCAGCCGGTCTACGGGAAATTCACCCCTCCACTTT.

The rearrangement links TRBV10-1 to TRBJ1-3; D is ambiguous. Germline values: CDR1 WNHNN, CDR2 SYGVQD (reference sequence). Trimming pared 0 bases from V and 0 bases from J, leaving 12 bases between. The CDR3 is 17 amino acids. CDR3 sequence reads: CASSESRMTSSGNTIYF. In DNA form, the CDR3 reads TGCGCCAGCAGTGAGTCCAGGATGACATCCTCTGGAAACACCATATATTTT.

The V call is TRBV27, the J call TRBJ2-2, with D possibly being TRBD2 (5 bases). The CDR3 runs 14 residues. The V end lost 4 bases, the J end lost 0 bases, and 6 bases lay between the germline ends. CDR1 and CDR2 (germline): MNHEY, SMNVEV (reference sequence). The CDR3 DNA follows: TGTGCCAGCAGTTCAGCGGCGAACACCGGGGAGCTGTTTTTT. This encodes CASSSAANTGELFF.

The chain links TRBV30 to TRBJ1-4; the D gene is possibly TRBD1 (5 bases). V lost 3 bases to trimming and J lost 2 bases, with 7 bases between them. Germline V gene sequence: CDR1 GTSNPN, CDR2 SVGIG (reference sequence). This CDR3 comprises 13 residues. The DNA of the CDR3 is TGTGCCTGGAGAGGGGTGACTAATGAAAAACTGTTTTTT. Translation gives CAWRGVTNEKLFF.

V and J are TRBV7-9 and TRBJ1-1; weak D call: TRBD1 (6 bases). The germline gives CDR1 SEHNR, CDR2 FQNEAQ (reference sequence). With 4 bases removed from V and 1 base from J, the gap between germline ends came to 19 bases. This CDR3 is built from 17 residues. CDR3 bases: TGTGCCAGCAGCTCCCTTACAGGGTTTAACGGGAACACTGAAGCTTTCTTT. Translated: CASSSLTGFNGNTEAFF.

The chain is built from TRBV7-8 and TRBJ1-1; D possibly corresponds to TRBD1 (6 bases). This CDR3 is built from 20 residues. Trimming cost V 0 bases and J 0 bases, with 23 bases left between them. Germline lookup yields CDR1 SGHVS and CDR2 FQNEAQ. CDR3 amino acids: CASSLAGGSKGGGLNTEAFF. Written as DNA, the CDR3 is TGTGCCAGCAGCTTAGCGGGAGGGTCTAAAGGGGGGGGGCTGAACACTGAAGCTTTCTTT.

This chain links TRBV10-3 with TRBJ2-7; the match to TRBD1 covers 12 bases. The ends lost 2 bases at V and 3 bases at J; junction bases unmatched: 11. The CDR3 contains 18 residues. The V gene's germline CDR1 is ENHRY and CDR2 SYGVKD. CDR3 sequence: CAISEERRRDRGLYEQYF. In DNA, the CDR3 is TGTGCCATCAGTGAGGAAAGGAGGAGGGACAGGGGGCTCTACGAGCAGTACTTC.

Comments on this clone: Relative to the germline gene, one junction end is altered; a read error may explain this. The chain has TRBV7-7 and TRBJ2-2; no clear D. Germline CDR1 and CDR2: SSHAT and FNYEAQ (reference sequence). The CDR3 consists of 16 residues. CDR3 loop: CASSLVGGPNTGELFF. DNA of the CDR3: TGTGCTAGCAGCTTAGTTGGTGGCCCGAACACCGGGGAGCTGTTTTTT.

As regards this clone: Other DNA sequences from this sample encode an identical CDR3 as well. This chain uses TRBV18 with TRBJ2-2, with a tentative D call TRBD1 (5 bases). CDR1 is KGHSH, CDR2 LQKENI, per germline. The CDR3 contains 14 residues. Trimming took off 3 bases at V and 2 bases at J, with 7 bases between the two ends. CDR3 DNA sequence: TGTGCCAGCTCACCCGACAGAAACACCGGGGAGCTGTTTTTT. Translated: CASSPDRNTGELFF.